These 20 T cell receptor beta chains were all obtained from the same sample, sequenced in a study of T cell changes during pregnancy in multiple sclerosis. Sequencing was performed with immunoSEQ multiplex PCR; in TCRdb, only in-frame clones are kept and a portion is missing. The data hold 70,000 to 80,000 clones, with more than 85% observed a single time. The material was peripheral blood, obtained before pregnancy. The receptors shown here come from a female donor with multiple sclerosis, enrolled in a pregnancy study.

V and J are TRBV4-1 and TRBJ1-1, with a tentative D call TRBD1 (6 bases). The V end was cut by 1 base, the J end by 0 bases, with 21 bases between. Germline V gene sequence: CDR1 MGHRA, CDR2 YSYEKL. This CDR3 has 19 residues. The CDR3 region has the DNA TGCGCCAGCAGCCAAGTAGTCCTGGACAGCCCGCTAATGAACACTGAAGCTTTCTTT. The encoded protein is CASSQVVLDSPLMNTEAFF.

Sample share makes this clone large. The chain combines TRBV19 with TRBJ2-7; 9 nucleotides line up with TRBD1. The J segment lost 3 bases and the V segment lost 1 base, leaving 1 base of the junction unmatched. Germline V gene sequence: CDR1 LNHDA, CDR2 SQIVND (reference sequence). The CDR3 covers 14 residues. CDR3 nucleotides: TGTGCCAGTAGTATAGCGGGACAGGGCTACGAGCAGTACTTC. Translated: CASSIAGQGYEQYF. The whole variable domain, filled in from reference TRBV19 and TRBJ2-7, reads DGGITQSPKYLFRKEGQNVTLSCEQNLNHDAMYWYRQDPGQGLRLIYYSQIVNDFQKGDIAEGYSVSREKKESFPLTVTSAQKNPTAFYLCASSIAGQGYEQYFGPGTRLTVT.

The rearrangement joins TRBV6-5 to TRBJ2-3, with TRBD2 matching over 9 bases. V lost 6 bases and J lost 6; bases outside the gene matches: 10. This CDR3 is 15 amino acids long. CDR1 and CDR2 (germline): MNHEY, SVGAGI. The CDR3 loop is CASRGLAGLADTQYF. The DNA of the CDR3 is TGTGCCAGCAGAGGCCTAGCGGGATTAGCGGATACGCAGTATTTT.

Comment on this clone: In the same sample, other DNA sequences code for this CDR3. The chain combines TRBV27 with TRBJ1-5; a weak D match, TRBD1 (5 bases). The germline CDR1 and CDR2 sequences are MNHEY and SMNVEV (reference sequence). V lost 3 bases and J lost 2, with 8 bases in between. The CDR3 is made up of 14 amino acids. The CDR3 coding sequence is TGTGCCAGCAGTTTTTGGGGGGGCAATCAGCCCCAGCATTTT. This encodes CASSFWGGNQPQHF.

This clone was found once. The CDR3 is CASSLVQGKGYEQYF. The CDR3 DNA reads as TGTGCCAGCAGTTTAGTCCAGGGAAAGGGCTACGAGCAGTACTTC. The chain combines TRBV27 with TRBJ2-7; D may be TRBD1 (5 bases). Trimming removed 2 bases from V and 3 bases from J, with 14 bases in between. This CDR3 comprises 15 residues. Germline CDR1 reads MNHEY; CDR2 reads SMNVEV (reference sequence).

The chain is built from TRBV10-3 and TRBJ2-7; D perhaps matches TRBD2 (6 bases). This CDR3 has 14 residues. V shed 2 bases and J shed 2 bases, with 10 bases lying between them. Germline loops: CDR1 ENHRY, CDR2 SYGVKD. The CDR3 loop is CAISEGGSAYEQYF. DNA for the CDR3: TGTGCCATCAGTGAGGGGGGGAGCGCCTACGAGCAGTACTTC.

This clone was seen just once. The chain has TRBV19 and TRBJ1-5; D not resolved. The germline gives CDR1 LNHDA, CDR2 SQIVND (reference sequence). The CDR3 sequence is 13 residues long. With 4 bases removed from V and 4 bases from J, the gap between germline ends came to 8 bases. In DNA, the CDR3 is TGTGCCAGTAGTACGCAGATAAATCAGCCCCAGCATTTT. It specifies CASSTQINQPQHF.

This chain joins TRBV4-2 and TRBJ2-3; D is possibly TRBD2 (5 bases). Trimming left V 1 base short and J 0 bases short, with 11 bases between. The CDR3 loop spans 16 amino acids. Germline CDR1 is LGHNA and CDR2 is YNFKEQ. The CDR3 sequence is CASSQGDYPSTDTQYF. CDR3 DNA sequence: TGTGCCAGCAGCCAAGGAGACTACCCAAGCACAGATACGCAGTATTTT.

The rearrangement links TRBV20-1 to TRBJ1-2; D gene ambiguous. V gave up 6 bases and J gave up 5 bases, with 7 bases separating them. There are 10 residues in the CDR3. CDR1 and CDR2 (germline): DFQATT, SNEGSKA (reference sequence). CDR3 sequence (DNA): TGCAGTGCACTGAATTATGGCTACACCTTC. Its protein product is CSALNYGYTF.

This clone is a singleton in its sample. The chain employs TRBV2 and TRBJ2-7, with 8 bases matching TRBD1. Trimming cost V 7 bases and J 1 base; bases outside gene matches: 3. The V gene's germline CDR1 is SNHLY and CDR2 FYNNEI. The CDR3 runs 13 residues. The CDR3 here is CASKTGASYEQYF. The CDR3 nucleotides are TGTGCCAGCAAGACAGGGGCGTCCTACGAGCAGTACTTC.

The CDR3 reads CASSAGGQGFGSYGYTF. In nucleotides, the CDR3 is TGTGCCAGCAGCGCAGGGGGACAGGGGTTTGGATCCTATGGCTACACCTTC. This chain links TRBV9 with TRBJ1-2; 10 bases are shared with TRBD1. The CDR3 runs 17 residues. The trim removed 3 bases at V and 4 bases at J, leaving 12 bases unmatched. Germline V gene data show CDR1 as SGDLS and CDR2 as YYNGEE.

The CDR3 region is CASSLDGTESLYEQYF. CDR3 DNA sequence: TGTGCCAGCAGCTTGGACGGGACAGAATCTCTCTACGAGCAGTACTTC. The rearrangement joins TRBV7-2 to TRBJ2-7; TRBD1 agrees at 7 bases. J was trimmed by 3 bases and V by 3 bases; bases with no gene match: 11. The CDR3 contains 16 residues. Germline assignment: CDR1 SGHTA and CDR2 FQGNSA.

This chain joins TRBV7-9 and TRBJ2-5; 9 bases are shared with TRBD1. The CDR3 covers 18 residues. Unmatched junction bases numbered 10, after V lost 1 base and J lost 1 base. The germline V gene encodes CDR1 SEHNR and CDR2 FQNEAQ (reference sequence). The CDR3 coding sequence is TGTGCCAGCAGCTTAGGTACAGGGGGCGCGGAGACCCAAGAGACCCAGTACTTC. It translates to CASSLGTGGAETQETQYF.

The V and J genes are TRBV9 and TRBJ1-1; the D gene is possibly TRBD1 (5 bases). The germline gives CDR1 SGDLS, CDR2 YYNGEE. This CDR3 has 14 amino acids. V was trimmed by 0 bases and J by 1 base, leaving 7 bases between them. CDR3 in amino acids: CASSVGGENTEAFF. The CDR3 DNA is TGTGCCAGCAGCGTAGGGGGCGAGAACACTGAAGCTTTCTTT.

The CDR3 sequence is CASSLGTGVTEAFF. The CDR3 bases are TGTGCCAGCAGTCTAGGAACAGGGGTCACTGAAGCTTTCTTT. The V gene is TRBV6-5, the J gene TRBJ1-1; 7 nucleotides agree with TRBD1. This CDR3 comprises 14 residues. The V segment lost 5 bases and the J segment 4 bases; nucleotides outside the gene matches: 7. CDR1 and CDR2 (germline): MNHEY, SVGAGI.

This chain joins TRBV29-1 and TRBJ2-3, with 8 bases fitting TRBD2. Trimming at V came to 5 bases and at J to 2 bases, leaving 9 bases not matched to a gene. The length of the CDR3 is 15 residues. CDR1 and CDR2 from the germline V gene are SQVTM and ANQGSEA. The CDR3 DNA reads TGCAGCGTTACAAGAGCGGGAGCAGACACAGATACGCAGTATTTT. Translating gives CSVTRAGADTDTQYF.

The chain carries TRBV11-3 and TRBJ2-3, with 8 bases matching TRBD1. The length of the CDR3 is 14 residues. Germline V gene sequence: CDR1 SGHNT, CDR2 YENEEA. Losses at the gene ends were 5 bases for V and 3 bases for J; bases not matched to a gene: 4. The CDR3 loop is CASSQRQGTDTQYF. The CDR3 DNA sequence: TGTGCCAGCAGCCAGAGACAGGGGACAGATACGCAGTATTTT.

V usage is TRBV7-2 and J usage is TRBJ1-2, with 7 positions matching TRBD1. The CDR3 is made up of 13 amino acids. The J segment lost 6 bases and the V segment lost 1 base, leaving 2 bases of the junction unmatched. Germline loops: CDR1 SGHTA, CDR2 FQGNSA. CDR3 amino acids: CASSLGGQNGYTF. CDR3 coding DNA: TGTGCCAGCAGCTTAGGGGGACAGAATGGCTACACCTTC.

The chain links TRBV27 to TRBJ2-3; 7 positions agree with TRBD2. After removal of 3 bases from V and 5 bases from J, the junction contained 5 bases not matched to a gene. CDR1 is MNHEY, CDR2 SMNVEV, per germline (reference sequence). The CDR3 runs 14 residues. This CDR3 reads CASSFGLGIDTQYF. CDR3 bases: TGTGCCAGCAGTTTCGGACTAGGAATAGATACGCAGTATTTT.

This chain joins TRBV7-6 and TRBJ2-5, with TRBD1 matching 8 bases. The CDR3 covers 15 residues. Germline V gene sequence: CDR1 SGHVS, CDR2 FNYEAQ. Trimming cost V 6 bases and J 7 bases; bases outside gene matches: 13. CDR3 in DNA: TGTGCCAGCAGTCGAATCCAGGACAGGGCAGGGACCCAGTACTTC. Its protein product is CASSRIQDRAGTQYF.